Below, 29 T cell receptor beta chains from the same sample are listed, as sequenced in a study of control samples from healthy donors and cancer patients. Method: immunoSEQ multiplex PCR; TCRdb's copy keeps in-frame clones and lacks some. Found here are over 120,000 clones, about nine tenths of them singletons; the top ten hold approximately 3%. The sequencing input was blood. Every receptor here comes from a man aged 30 to 45 in good health.

This clone was counted only a few times. The chain has TRBV7-8 and TRBJ2-3, with TRBD1 as a possible D gene (6 bases). This CDR3 spans 14 amino acids. Trimming removed 6 bases from V and 4 bases from J, with 14 bases in between. Germline V lookup: CDR1 SGHVS, CDR2 FQNEAQ. This chain's CDR3 is CASRYRAMADTQYF. DNA for the CDR3: TGTGCCAGCAGGTACAGGGCCATGGCAGATACGCAGTATTTT.

With respect to this clone: Other DNA sequences of this sample code for an identical CDR3. This rearrangement joins TRBV6-5 to TRBJ1-2, with D tentatively TRBD1 (6 bases). Germline-derived CDR1 and CDR2 are MNHEY and SVGAGI. V gave up 6 bases and J gave up 0 bases, with 8 bases separating them. CDR3 size: 13 residues. The CDR3 nucleotides are TGTGCCAGCAGCCGGACAGCTAACTATGGCTACACCTTC. As protein: CASSRTANYGYTF.

This chain joins TRBV27 and TRBJ2-3; no clear D gene. V was pared by 2 bases and J by 3 bases, with 6 bases between. Germline V lookup: CDR1 MNHEY, CDR2 SMNVEV (reference sequence). There are 13 residues in the CDR3. DNA of the CDR3: TGTGCCAGCAGTTTAAGGGAAACAGATACGCAGTATTTT. Amino acid sequence: CASSLRETDTQYF.

V gene TRBV4-1 combines with J gene TRBJ2-3; 12 bases fit TRBD2. Germline V CDR1 and CDR2: MGHRA, YSYEKL. The V gene end was trimmed by 0 bases and the J gene end by 3 bases; junction bases not matched to a gene: 4. This CDR3 is 17 amino acids long. CDR3 DNA: TGCGCCAGCAGCCAAGAATTTGGACTAGCGGGGACAGATACGCAGTATTTT. Its translation is CASSQEFGLAGTDTQYF.

V and J are TRBV27 and TRBJ2-4; 9 positions match TRBD1. The CDR3 has 16 residues. Germline loops: CDR1 MNHEY, CDR2 SMNVEV (reference sequence). The V gene end was trimmed by 3 bases and the J gene end by 3 bases; junction bases not matched to a gene: 6. CDR3 nucleotides: TGTGCCAGCAGTTTGACAGGGGGATTAGGCAAAAACATTCAGTACTTC. Translated: CASSLTGGLGKNIQYF.

This chain uses TRBV29-1 with TRBJ1-1; the D is unclear. Germline loops: CDR1 SQVTM, CDR2 ANQGSEA. The CDR3 loop spans 12 amino acids. Trimming stripped 7 bases from V and 0 bases from J, with 9 bases between. The CDR3, as DNA: TGCAGCGGGCGACATGTGAACACTGAAGCTTTCTTT. Amino acids: CSGRHVNTEAFF.

This chain uses TRBV28 with TRBJ1-1; unclear D gene. CDR1 MDHEN and CDR2 SYDVKM come from the germline V gene. The CDR3 is 12 amino acids. Trimming took 2 bases from V and 7 from J, leaving 8 bases between them. CDR3 sequence reads: CASSLGRGEAFF. DNA of the CDR3: TGTGCCAGCAGTTTAGGCCGCGGTGAAGCTTTCTTT.

About this clone: One end of the junction varies from germline; a read error may be responsible. As DNA, the CDR3 is TGTGCTAGTGATTTGTGGGGTCTCCATCAGCCCCAGCATTTT. Translated, it gives CASDLWGLHQPQHF. V is TRBV12-5 and J is TRBJ1-5; D ambiguous. Germline CDR1 is LGHNT and CDR2 is FRNRAP. This CDR3 is built from 14 residues.

The chain couples TRBV6-5 to TRBJ2-3; the D call may be TRBD1 or TRBD2 (6 bases each). Germline lookup yields CDR1 MNHEY and CDR2 SVGAGI. There are 13 residues in the CDR3. Trimming removed 6 bases at V and 2 bases at J, with 9 bases between. The CDR3 coding sequence is TGTGCCAGCAGGTCGGGGGCCACAGATACGCAGTATTTT. The encoded protein is CASRSGATDTQYF.

This clone was observed once. The gene calls are TRBV11-3 and TRBJ1-5; D is undetermined. The CDR3 loop spans 14 amino acids. Trimming pared 1 base from V and 7 bases from J, leaving 11 bases between. Germline CDR1 and CDR2: SGHNT and YENEEA. The CDR3 protein is CASSLVRWEQPQHF. The CDR3 region has the DNA TGTGCCAGCAGCTTAGTTAGGTGGGAGCAGCCCCAGCATTTT.

The V and J genes are TRBV4-1 and TRBJ2-3, with TRBD2 matching over 9 bases. This CDR3 is 16 amino acids long. Trimming at V came to 0 bases and at J to 1 base, leaving 2 bases not matched to a gene. Germline V gene lookup returns CDR1 MGHRA and CDR2 YSYEKL. CDR3 loop: CASSQDSGGGTDTQYF. The CDR3 bases are TGCGCCAGCAGCCAAGATAGCGGGGGCGGCACAGATACGCAGTATTTT.

The chain joins TRBV7-7 to TRBJ2-1; D not certain. Germline CDR1 SSHAT, CDR2 FNYEAQ (reference sequence). The ends were cut back, 5 bases at V and 2 bases at J, with 13 bases in the middle. The CDR3 is made up of 15 amino acids. In DNA, the CDR3 is TGTGCCAGCAGCCCGGCCCCGTCCCCCTACAATGAGCAGTTCTTC. It translates to CASSPAPSPYNEQFF.

In its sample, this clone was seen once. The V and J genes are TRBV19 and TRBJ1-1; D is uncertain. The length of the CDR3 is 15 residues. The V end lost 1 base, the J end lost 0 bases, and 9 bases lay between the germline ends. Germline V gene lookup returns CDR1 LNHDA and CDR2 SQIVND (reference sequence). The CDR3 bases are TGTGCCAGTAGTATAGCGGCCGGGATGAACACTGAAGCTTTCTTT. Protein product: CASSIAAGMNTEAFF.

This chain joins TRBV12-3 or TRBV12-4 and TRBJ2-1; D remains ambiguous. Trimming cost V 7 bases and J 6 bases, with 10 bases left between them. This CDR3 region has 12 residues. As DNA, the CDR3 is TGTGCCAGCAAGGTTAGAGGCAATGAGCAGTTCTTC. This encodes CASKVRGNEQFF.

The chain carries TRBV4-1 and TRBJ1-1, with TRBD1 matching 7 bases. The V segment lost 6 bases and the J segment 3 bases; nucleotides outside the gene matches: 4. The length of the CDR3 is 13 residues. Germline V gene sequence: CDR1 MGHRA, CDR2 YSYEKL. Here the CDR3 DNA reads TGCGCCAGCAGTTCCCAGGGGGACACTGAAGCTTTCTTT. Translating it yields CASSSQGDTEAFF.

This clone was counted a few times. The rearrangement joins TRBV7-9 to TRBJ1-4, with D unclear. The V and J ends lost 4 bases and 9 bases respectively, with 9 bases between them. From germline, CDR1 is SEHNR and CDR2 FQNEAQ (reference sequence). The CDR3 consists of 12 residues. The CDR3 here is CASSYSTKKLFF. The CDR3 nucleotides read TGTGCCAGCAGCTACTCGACCAAAAAACTGTTTTTT.

The chain is built from TRBV11-3 and TRBJ2-7; TRBD1 aligns across 10 bases. Trimming removed 3 bases from V and 6 bases from J; junction bases left unmatched: 5. CDR3 length equals 14 residues. The germline V gene has CDR1 SGHNT and CDR2 YENEEA. CDR3 coding DNA: TGTGCCAGCAGCTTGGGACAGGGGAACCGCGAGCAGTACTTC. Its protein product is CASSLGQGNREQYF.

The chain joins TRBV4-1 to TRBJ2-6, with 7 positions matching TRBD1. With 4 bases clipped from V and 1 base from J, the junction kept 10 bases outside the gene matches. The length of the CDR3 is 18 residues. Germline V lookup: CDR1 MGHRA, CDR2 YSYEKL. The CDR3 reads CASSRSTGPTSGANVLTF. Here the CDR3 DNA reads TGCGCCAGCAGCCGGTCGACAGGGCCAACGTCTGGGGCCAACGTCCTGACTTTC.

The CDR3 protein is CAISESSGGNEKLFF. CDR3 sequence (DNA): TGTGCCATCAGTGAGTCGAGTGGGGGCAATGAAAAACTGTTTTTT. The chain couples TRBV10-3 to TRBJ1-4, with D perhaps TRBD1 (6 bases). This CDR3 has 15 amino acids. The V end lost 0 bases, the J end lost 5 bases, and 10 bases lay between the germline ends. The V gene's germline CDR1 is ENHRY and CDR2 SYGVKD.

V is TRBV5-1 and J is TRBJ1-2; D is uncertain. CDR3 length equals 13 residues. Germline loops: CDR1 SGHRS, CDR2 YFSETQ. V shed 4 bases and J shed 2 bases, with 9 bases lying between them. The CDR3 DNA reads TGCGCCAGCAGCGTCGACGGAAACTATGGCTACACCTTC. The encoded protein is CASSVDGNYGYTF.

This rearrangement joins TRBV7-2 to TRBJ1-6; D uncertain. The CDR3 is made up of 12 amino acids. CDR1 and CDR2 from the germline V gene are SGHTA and FQGNSA. V was clipped by 4 bases and J by 7 bases, with 5 bases between them. In DNA, the CDR3 is TGTGCCAGCAGCTGGATAAATTCACCCCTCCACTTT. Its translation: CASSWINSPLHF.

The genes are TRBV5-8 and TRBJ2-3; 7 bases align to TRBD1. V was pared by 2 bases and J by 1 base, with 13 bases of the junction left unmatched. This CDR3 region has 18 residues. Per the germline V gene, CDR1 is SGHTS and CDR2 is YDEGEE. In nucleotides, the CDR3 is TGTGCCAGCAGCTTCAACGGCCAGGGGGTGATCGGCACAGATACGCAGTATTTT. Amino acids: CASSFNGQGVIGTDTQYF.

Only one count was recorded for this clone. The chain employs TRBV4-1 and TRBJ2-3; TRBD2 matches 12 bases. CDR3 length equals 15 residues. The V and J ends lost 6 bases and 8 bases, in that order; junction bases with no gene match: 9. Germline V gives CDR1 MGHRA, CDR2 YSYEKL. For the CDR3, the DNA is TGCGCCAGCAGTCTAGCGGGGGGGCTTGTCGGTACGCAGTATTTT. As protein: CASSLAGGLVGTQYF.

The rearrangement uses TRBV19 and TRBJ2-7; 7 positions match TRBD1. There are 15 residues in the CDR3. Germline V lookup: CDR1 LNHDA, CDR2 SQIVND (reference sequence). After removal of 4 bases from V and 4 bases from J, the junction contained 10 bases not matched to a gene. The CDR3 DNA follows: TGTGCCAGTAGTAACCCGGACAGGAACGGATACGAGCAGTACTTC. Encoded protein: CASSNPDRNGYEQYF.

The chain recombines TRBV15 with TRBJ1-5, with D possibly being TRBD1 (5 bases). The ends were cut back, 0 bases at V and 7 bases at J, with 10 bases in the middle. This CDR3 has 14 amino acids. The germline V gene has CDR1 LNHNV and CDR2 YYDKDF (reference sequence). CDR3 in DNA: TGTGCCACCAGCAGAGAGGCAGGGTACCAGCCCCAGCATTTT. Protein product: CATSREAGYQPQHF. Drawing the rest from reference TRBV15 and TRBJ1-5, the complete variable domain is DAMVIQNPRYQVTQFGKPVTLSCSQTLNHNVMYWYQQKSSQAPKLLFHYYDKDFNNEADTPDNFQSRRPNTSFCFLDIRSPGLGDTAMYLCATSREAGYQPQHFGDGTRLSIL.

CDR3 amino acids: CASSLWTELNTEAFF. CDR3 DNA sequence: TGTGCCAGCAGCTTATGGACAGAACTAAACACTGAAGCTTTCTTT. This chain joins TRBV5-5 and TRBJ1-1; TRBD1 might be the D (6 bases). Germline V lookup: CDR1 SGHKS, CDR2 YYEKEE (reference sequence). The germline V and J ends were trimmed by 2 bases and 2 bases, with 13 bases remaining between them. The CDR3 has 15 amino acids.

This clone was seen only once. The V gene is TRBV7-2, the J gene TRBJ2-7; TRBD2 is a possible D gene (8 bases). V was trimmed by 6 bases and J by 3 bases, leaving 21 bases between them. Germline assignment: CDR1 SGHTA and CDR2 FQGNSA. The CDR3 is 16 amino acids. The DNA of the CDR3 is TGTGCCAGCAGAACCCTTAGCGGGACAGAAATCTACGAGCAGTACTTC. It codes for CASRTLSGTEIYEQYF.

Comment on this clone: Other nucleotide sequences in the sample specify the same CDR3. V gene TRBV14 combines with J gene TRBJ1-1, with D unresolved. The CDR3 loop spans 14 amino acids. The germline V gene has CDR1 SGHDN and CDR2 FVKESK. Trimming removed 1 base from V and 1 base from J, with 7 bases in between. The CDR3 sequence is CASSQVRGNTEAFF. Here the CDR3 DNA reads TGTGCCAGCAGCCAAGTACGCGGGAACACTGAAGCTTTCTTT.

In this sample, this clone turned up once. A read error may produce the germline difference seen at one junction end. The J gene is TRBJ2-7, the V gene TRBV28, with a tentative D call TRBD2 (6 bases). The CDR3 spans 13 residues. Per germline, CDR1 MDHEN and CDR2 SYDVKM. CDR3 sequence: CASSLPPGGVPLF. CDR3 coding DNA: TGTGCCAGCAGTTTACCCCCCGGGGGAGTACCCCTTTTC.